These 2 T cell receptor beta chains were sequenced from one sample in a study of OX40 agonist ivuxolimab in advanced cancers. Assay used: immunoSEQ multiplex PCR; TCRdb lists only in-frame clones, some missing. This table has tens of thousands of clones, 75% to 90% appearing once. Sequencing was performed on CD4+ or CD8+ T cells sorted from blood, taken in a trial of the OX40 agonist ivuxolimab. The receptors were gathered from an adult with an advanced solid tumor such as melanoma, head and neck, liver or kidney cancer.

J is TRBJ2-5 and V is TRBV11-2; the match to TRBD1 covers 10 bases. V gave up 3 bases and J gave up 5 bases; unmatched junction bases: 15. There are 18 residues in the CDR3. The germline gives CDR1 SGHAT, CDR2 FQNNGV. The DNA of the CDR3 is TGTGCCAGCAGCTTCCCCCCGGGACAGGGGTTGGTACGGGAGACCCAGTACTTC. Translated, it gives CASSFPPGQGLVRETQYF. Looking up the rest from reference TRBV11-2 and TRBJ2-5 gives the full variable domain: EAGVAQSPRYKIIEKRQSVAFWCNPISGHATLYWYQQILGQGPKLLIQFQNNGVVDDSQLPKDRFSAERLKGVDSTLKIQPAKLEDSAVYLCASSFPPGQGLVRETQYFGPGTRLLVL.

The J gene is TRBJ2-7, the V gene TRBV7-9, with 9 bases matching TRBD2. CDR1 and CDR2 (germline): SEHNR, FQNEAQ (reference sequence). With 6 bases clipped from V and 3 bases from J, the junction kept 9 bases outside the gene matches. The CDR3 has 15 residues. The CDR3 DNA sequence: TGTGCCAGCAGTTACAAGCGGGGGGTCTACTACGAGCAGTACTTC. Translation gives CASSYKRGVYYEQYF.